This T cell receptor (beta chain) was identified in a study of early T cells in non-severe SARS-CoV-2 infection. Study-wide context: The study sequenced bulk RNA from unsorted whole blood, with chains unpaired.

The CDR3 loop spans 13 amino acids. V lost 3 bases and J 12 bases, leaving 17 bases between the germline ends. Germline values: CDR1 MDHEN, CDR2 SYDVKM. The study, taken as a whole, reports: VDJdb matches were skewed toward anti-spike CD8 T cell responses.

Molecules of cDNA were individually given unique molecular identifiers that were attached to them. TCRdb re-analysed the 5' RACE reads in MiXCR, keeping a single row per CDR3 protein. The sample holds about 50,000 distinct CDR3 sequences; more than 9.5% are singletons and the top ten take about 13%. About this clonotype itself: Its antigen is unknown.

Sequenced material: whole blood. The receptor was isolated from an adult who was a healthcare worker with PCR-confirmed SARS-CoV-2 infection or an uninfected control (not recorded which). V usage is TRBV28 and J usage is TRBJ1-2; D might be TRBD1 (5 bases). CDR3 sequence (DNA): TGTGCCAGCAGTTTTGGCGGTAGGGACCTCGACACCTTC. Its translation is CASSFGGRDLDTF.